Listed below are T cell receptor beta chains from one sample, sequenced in a study of CD8+CD57+ T cells in acquired aplastic anemia. TCRdb re-analysed the reads in MiXCR, keeping a single row per CDR3 protein. This table holds about half a million distinct CDR3 sequences, about a third found once. The material sequenced was sorted CD4+, CD8+, or CD8+CD57+ T cells (not recorded which) from PBMCs. These receptors were collected from a human donor with aplastic anemia. The CDR3 runs from the conserved cysteine through the conserved F or W. The D gene is left open where the match is weak. The listing skips clone size in some rows; elsewhere it reads once, few, many or a size class.

clone_size d_call j_call v_call cdr3_aa cdr3_nt
NA NA TRBJ1-5 TRBV7-2 CASSGFNQPQHF TGTGCCAGCAGTGGGTTCAATCAGCCCCAGCATTTT
many TRBD2 TRBJ2-3 TRBV29-1 CSAEPTSGGTDTQYF TGCAGCGCTGAACCAACTAGCGGGGGCACAGATACGCAGTATTTT
few TRBD1 TRBJ2-7 TRBV11-1 CASSATGGRQGGEQYF TGTGCCAGCAGCGCGACAGGGGGAAGACAGGGCGGCGAGCAGTACTTC
many TRBD1 TRBJ1-6 TRBV25-1 CASSVSRTGSYNSPLHF TGTGCCAGCAGTGTCTCCCGGACAGGAAGCTATAATTCACCCCTCCACTTT
many NA TRBJ2-7 TRBV25-1 CASSKQGFGYEQYF TGTGCCAGCAGCAAACAGGGATTCGGATACGAGCAGTACTTC
NA NA TRBJ2-4 TRBV20-1 CSAPIGPQAKNIQYF TGCAGTGCCCCAATTGGGCCCCAGGCCAAAAACATTCAGTACTTC
many NA TRBJ2-3 TRBV9 CASSAPHTDTQYF TGTGCCAGCAGCGCGCCCCACACAGATACGCAGTATTTT
NA NA TRBJ1-5 TRBV20-1 CSAQQGSEHQPQHF TGCAGTGCTCAACAGGGATCGGAACATCAGCCCCAGCATTTT
many TRBD1 TRBJ1-5 TRBV19 CASSTRDRDHQPQHF TGTGCCAGTAGTACGCGGGACAGGGACCATCAGCCCCAGCATTTT
many NA TRBJ2-5 TRBV15 CATSRGGEETQYF TGTGCCACCAGCAGAGGGGGAGAAGAGACCCAGTACTTC
NA NA TRBJ2-3 TRBV20-1 CSALRQADTQYF TGCAGTGCTTTAAGGCAGGCAGATACGCAGTATTTT
NA TRBD2 TRBJ2-7 TRBV12-3/TRBV12-4 CASSLFRPSGRPYEQYF TGTGCCAGCAGCTTGTTTCGCCCTAGCGGGAGACCCTACGAGCAGTACTTC
few TRBD2 TRBJ2-1 TRBV4-1 CASRGGLAGPNEQFF TGCGCCAGCAGAGGGGGACTAGCGGGTCCCAATGAGCAGTTCTTC
many TRBD1 TRBJ1-2 TRBV7-9 CASSPTGSLGYGYTF TGTGCCAGCAGCCCGACAGGGTCGTTGGGCTATGGCTACACCTTC
few NA TRBJ2-1 TRBV11-2 CASSLVSSQVDEQFF TGTGCCAGCAGCTTGGTATCTAGTCAAGTAGATGAGCAGTTCTTC
many NA TRBJ1-6 TRBV25-1 CASSRRSDNNSPLHF TGTGCCAGCAGCCGTAGAAGTGACAATAATTCACCCCTCCACTTT
many NA TRBJ2-7 TRBV9 CASSDGPKGIEQYF TGTGCCAGCAGTGATGGCCCGAAAGGGATCGAGCAGTACTTC
NA NA TRBJ2-2 TRBV12-3/TRBV12-4 CASSFQFTGELFF TGTGCCAGCAGTTTTCAGTTCACCGGGGAGCTGTTTTTT
NA TRBD1 TRBJ2-7 TRBV6-1 CAGRGTGEAYEQYF TGTGCCGGCAGAGGGACAGGGGAGGCCTACGAGCAGTACTTC
many NA TRBJ2-1 TRBV10-1 CASSELKGDEQFF TGCGCCAGCAGTGAGTTGAAGGGGGATGAGCAGTTCTTC
many NA TRBJ2-3 TRBV11-2 CASSFSGLSTDTQYF TGTGCCAGCAGCTTTTCCGGACTCTCCACAGATACGCAGTATTTT
few TRBD1 TRBJ1-2 TRBV7-2 CASSLSGQGAGKGGYTF TGTGCCAGCAGCTTAAGTGGACAGGGGGCGGGTAAAGGTGGCTACACCTTC
NA TRBD1 TRBJ2-5 TRBV10-3 CAISESGTGISGETQYF TGTGCCATCAGTGAGTCGGGGACAGGGATATCGGGGGAGACCCAGTACTTC
NA TRBD1 TRBJ2-1 TRBV6-2/TRBV6-3 CASSSRQGDSYNEQFF TGTGCCAGCAGTTCTAGACAGGGGGACTCCTACAATGAGCAGTTCTTC
NA TRBD1 TRBJ1-5 TRBV6-1 CAGSDIGQGANQPQHF TGTGCCGGCAGTGATATCGGACAGGGGGCAAATCAGCCCCAGCATTTT
NA TRBD1 TRBJ2-7 TRBV6-1 CASSVDRGISYEQYF TGTGCCAGCAGTGTAGACAGGGGGATCTCCTACGAGCAGTACTTC
NA TRBD1 TRBJ2-1 TRBV29-1 CSVRGQGNNEQFF TGCAGCGTGAGGGGACAGGGTAACAATGAGCAGTTCTTC
NA NA TRBJ2-2 TRBV30 CAWSRNAGELFF TGTGCCTGGAGTCGGAACGCCGGGGAGCTGTTTTTT
NA TRBD1 TRBJ1-1 TRBV20-1 CSARDRPGTVNTEAFF TGCAGTGCTAGAGATCGACCCGGGACAGTGAACACTGAAGCTTTCTTT
NA TRBD2 TRBJ2-5 TRBV4-2 CASSQDRGGGTQYF TGTGCCAGCAGCCAAGATCGTGGCGGGGGGACCCAGTACTTC
few TRBD2 TRBJ2-2 TRBV12-3/TRBV12-4 CASRPGGGGDTGELFF TGTGCCAGCAGACCTGGGGGCGGGGGGGACACCGGGGAGCTGTTTTTT
many NA TRBJ2-2 TRBV7-8 CASSLSRTETGELFF TGTGCCAGCAGCTTAAGTCGAACAGAGACCGGGGAGCTGTTTTTT
NA NA TRBJ2-5 TRBV11-3 CASSYGRVETQYF TGTGCCAGCAGCTATGGCAGGGTGGAGACCCAGTACTTC
NA NA TRBJ1-5 TRBV25-1 CASSEYSQGIYSNQPQHF TGTGCCAGCAGTGAATACTCTCAGGGAATATATAGCAATCAGCCCCAGCATTTT
few TRBD1 TRBJ1-1 TRBV24-1 CATSDLRRQGDTEAFF TGTGCCACCAGTGATTTACGAAGACAGGGGGACACTGAAGCTTTCTTT
few NA TRBJ1-5 TRBV11-1 CASSSRAGDINNQPQHF TGTGCCAGCAGCTCCAGGGCAGGGGATATTAACAATCAGCCCCAGCATTTT
NA NA TRBJ2-1 TRBV5-1 CASSLVSSVPNYNEQFF TGCGCCAGCAGCTTGGTTTCTAGTGTCCCAAATTACAATGAGCAGTTCTTC
few NA TRBJ1-1 TRBV7-3 CASSLIPSSEAFF TGTGCCAGCAGCTTAATCCCGTCTTCTGAAGCTTTCTTT